This T cell receptor (beta chain) was identified in a study of neurological immune-mediated disorders. Background on the study: Within the group of around 35 multiple sclerosis patients, approximately 30 were relapsing-remitting, while 3 were secondary progressive.

This clonotype was seen many times. Its specificity is unknown. Broader study findings: The multiple sclerosis repertoire cluster had no association with any clinical or MRI feature. No CDR3 amino acid sequences were shared by expanded clones across subjects, suggesting private repertoires in all groups.

This CDR3 is 13 amino acids long. Unmatched junction bases numbered 5, after V lost 8 bases and J lost 4 bases. CDR1 and CDR2 (germline): SQVTM, ANQGSEA. By 5'RACE with 10-nucleotide random UMIs, the cDNA was made. TCRdb itself ran the 5' RACE reads through MiXCR, one entry per CDR3 protein. The repertoire holds just over 95,000 distinct CDR3 sequences, with 3.5% to 4% as singletons. The sample comprised PBMCs. The chain links TRBV29-1 to TRBJ2-1; 10 positions agree with TRBD2. This clonotype was obtained from a young woman with multiple sclerosis. In DNA, the CDR3 is TGCAGCCACGGGACTAGCGTGTACAATGAGCAGTTCTTC. Encoded protein: CSHGTSVYNEQFF.